The text below deals with one TCR beta chain. These data belong to a study of T cell responses to AZD1222 COVID-19 vaccine. J lost 6 bases, V lost 7 bases, and 11 bases had no gene match. Germline loops: CDR1 SQVTM, CDR2 ANQGSEA. The CDR3 extends over 13 amino acids. Sequencing used immunoSEQ multiplex PCR; TCRdb keeps in-frame clones, though not all of them. The repertoire includes about 160,000 clones, about 92% of them detected once, and around 4% sits in the top ten. The chain uses TRBV29-1 and TRBJ1-1, with 7 bases aligning to TRBD1. The origin of this receptor is an adult in good health. Sample: peripheral blood, taken on day 0 of MenACWY control vaccination. CDR3 protein: CSAYRGGLAEAFF. The CDR3 region has the DNA TGCAGCGCCTACAGGGGTGGGCTCGCTGAAGCTTTCTTT.